These 14 T cell receptor beta chains came from one sample sequenced in a study of blood T cells in healthy people across ages. PCR was performed a second time for about 7 to 12 cycles using a sample-barcoded 5' primer and a J-beta primer mix. TCRdb re-derived calls from the 5' RACE reads in MiXCR, one entry per CDR3 protein. The sample yields 1.5 million to 2 million distinct CDR3 sequences, roughly 27% seen once. The sample comprised blood. These TCRs come from a woman under 40 in good health.

This clonotype showed up many times. J is TRBJ2-4 and V is TRBV2; 9 bases map to TRBD1. CDR1 and CDR2 from the germline V gene are SNHLY and FYNNEI. Losses at the gene ends were 4 bases for V and 8 bases for J; bases not matched to a gene: 6. The CDR3 totals 14 residues. The CDR3 region is CASSGETGGDIQYF. The DNA of the CDR3 is TGTGCCAGCAGTGGCGAGACAGGGGGAGACATTCAGTACTTC.

This clonotype was counted many times. The CDR3 loop is CASSDTGGLETQYF. Here the CDR3 DNA reads TGTGCCAGCAGCGACACAGGGGGTCTGGAGACCCAGTACTTC. The gene calls are TRBV7-2 and TRBJ2-5; 8 bases fit TRBD1. V gave up 5 bases and J gave up 5 bases; unmatched junction bases: 7. The CDR3 runs to 14 residues. In germline, CDR1 is SGHTA, CDR2 FQGNSA. The complete variable domain, with remaining parts taken from reference TRBV7-2 and TRBJ2-5, reads GAGVSQSPSNKVTEKGKDVELRCDPISGHTALYWYRQSLGQGLEFLIYFQGNSAPDKSGLPSDRFSAERTGGSVSTLTIQRTQQEDSAVYLCASSDTGGLETQYFGPGTRLLVL.

With regard to this clonotype: Possible read error: a much larger clone is one base away. Here the CDR3 DNA reads TGCAGCGTTGAGTCGTCAACCTACAATGAGCAGTTCTTC. Translation gives CSVESSTYNEQFF. V usage is TRBV29-1 and J usage is TRBJ2-1; D is uncertain. The CDR3 sequence is 13 residues long. Trimming left V 3 bases short and J 2 bases short, with 8 bases between. Germline V gene lookup returns CDR1 SQVTM and CDR2 ANQGSEA.

The chain uses TRBV7-2 and TRBJ1-1, with a possible D match to TRBD1 (5 bases). Germline CDR1 and CDR2: SGHTA and FQGNSA. The CDR3 is made up of 14 amino acids. V was clipped by 5 bases and J by 11 bases, with 21 bases between them. CDR3 coding DNA: TGTGCCAGCAGCCCCCCTCTGGACGGGGCTCAGGCTTTCTTT. This gives the protein CASSPPLDGAQAFF.

This clonotype was detected only a few times. This chain links TRBV3-1 with TRBJ2-5; 8 bases fit TRBD2. The CDR3 contains 15 residues. In germline, CDR1 is LGHDT, CDR2 YNNKEL (reference sequence). Trimming at V came to 0 bases and at J to 4 bases, leaving 4 bases not matched to a gene. Written as DNA, the CDR3 is TGTGCCAGCAGCCAAGATGGACTAGCTAGAGAGACCCAGTACTTC. It yields the protein CASSQDGLARETQYF.

The CDR3 loop reads CATRSPQAGGYEQYF. The DNA of the CDR3 is TGTGCCACCCGTTCCCCCCAAGCGGGAGGCTACGAGCAGTACTTC. The chain links TRBV27 to TRBJ2-7, with 9 bases fitting TRBD2. Trimming took 10 bases from V and 3 from J; bases not matched to a gene: 13. Germline V gene sequence: CDR1 MNHEY, CDR2 SMNVEV (reference sequence). The CDR3 is made up of 15 amino acids.

Of note for this clonotype: A much larger clone is a single base away; this may be a read error. The chain uses TRBV5-1 and TRBJ2-7; D gene unclear. This CDR3 spans 16 amino acids. CDR1 and CDR2 from the germline V gene are SGHRS and YFSETQ. The CDR3 protein is CPSSLVSETLSYEQYF. For the CDR3, the DNA is TGCCCCAGCAGCTTGGTGTCGGAAACACTGTCCTACGAGCAGTACTTC.

The sample holds a few counts of this clonotype. The V and J genes are TRBV28 and TRBJ2-7; either TRBD1 or TRBD2 may fit D (5 bases each). Germline V CDR1 and CDR2: MDHEN, SYDVKM. The V gene lost 6 bases and the J gene lost 2 bases, with 17 bases spanning the gap. The CDR3 sequence is 15 residues long. The CDR3 reads CASRPGRIAPYEQYF. The CDR3 DNA reads as TGTGCCAGCAGACCGGGACGTATCGCCCCCTACGAGCAGTACTTC.

The chain links TRBV3-1 to TRBJ2-7, with no clear D. Germline loops: CDR1 LGHDT, CDR2 YNNKEL (reference sequence). Trimming removed 4 bases at V and 6 bases at J, with 22 bases between. The length of the CDR3 is 16 residues. CDR3 protein: CASSPTSTTTWGEQYF. The CDR3 nucleotides read TGTGCCAGCAGCCCTACCAGTACTACGACTTGGGGCGAGCAGTACTTC.

This clonotype was found a few times. The chain has TRBV20-1 and TRBJ1-1; possible D gene TRBD1, 6 bases. Germline loops: CDR1 DFQATT, CDR2 SNEGSKA (reference sequence). Trimming removed 4 bases from V and 1 base from J, with 13 bases in between. The CDR3 has 14 amino acids. This CDR3 reads CSATQGRGNTEAFF. CDR3 coding DNA: TGCAGTGCTACTCAGGGGCGGGGGAACACTGAAGCTTTCTTT.

The genes are TRBV2 and TRBJ2-3; 7 bases align to TRBD2. CDR1 and CDR2 from the germline V gene are SNHLY and FYNNEI. V shed 8 bases, J shed 5 bases, and the junction held 7 bases outside the gene matches. The CDR3 totals 13 residues. CDR3: CASVGRAIDTQYF. For the CDR3, the DNA is TGTGCCAGCGTGGGGAGGGCCATAGATACGCAGTATTTT.

The chain is built from TRBV27 and TRBJ2-7, with 9 bases matching TRBD2. V trimming: 4 bases; J trimming: 2 bases; junction bases outside the gene matches: 6. Germline V gene data show CDR1 as MNHEY and CDR2 as SMNVEV (reference sequence). There are 15 residues in the CDR3. The CDR3 sequence: CASSSSLAGAYEQYF. For the CDR3, the DNA is TGTGCCAGCAGTTCCTCACTAGCGGGCGCCTACGAGCAGTACTTC.

This clonotype appeared a single time. The genes are TRBV28 and TRBJ2-2, with 7 bases lining up with TRBD1. This CDR3 comprises 16 residues. Germline lookup yields CDR1 MDHEN and CDR2 SYDVKM. V shed 5 bases, J shed 3 bases, and the junction held 9 bases outside the gene matches. DNA for the CDR3: TGTGCCAGCAGTGACAGACAGGGATGGGACACCGGGGAGCTGTTTTTT. Encoded protein: CASSDRQGWDTGELFF.

The chain employs TRBV13 and TRBJ2-7; tentatively, D is TRBD2 (6 bases). This CDR3 region has 15 residues. Germline assignment: CDR1 PRHDT and CDR2 FYEKMQ (reference sequence). V was trimmed by 6 bases and J by 7 bases, leaving 22 bases between them. CDR3 loop: CASSEAQRRAGEQYF. In nucleotides, the CDR3 is TGTGCCAGCAGTGAAGCGCAGAGGCGGGCGGGGGAGCAGTACTTC.